The 11 T cell receptor beta chains given below trace back to one sample, sequenced in a study of blood T cell repertoires in COVID-19. Assay used: immunoSEQ multiplex PCR; TCRdb lists only in-frame clones, some missing. The profile covers approximately 150,000 clones, with 88% appearing a single time and roughly 2.1% taken by the ten largest. The source material was peripheral blood. All receptors come from a man between 65 and 80 years old with active COVID-19.

The V and J genes are TRBV6-2 or TRBV6-3 and TRBJ2-1, with TRBD2 matching 7 bases. The CDR3 sequence is 18 residues long. With V trimmed by 2 bases and J by 0 bases, 10 bases remained unmatched. In germline, CDR1 is MNHEY, CDR2 SVGEGT. The CDR3 coding sequence is TGTGCCAGCAGTTACCGTCACCTAGCGGAACTCTCCTACAATGAGCAGTTCTTC. Its protein is CASSYRHLAELSYNEQFF.

The chain uses TRBV6-2 or TRBV6-3 and TRBJ2-5; 8 bases match TRBD2. CDR1 is MNHEY and CDR2 is SVGEGT in the germline V gene. CDR3 length: 16 amino acids. Germline trimming cut 1 base from V and 1 base from J; bases unmatched to any gene: 5. The CDR3 spells CASSYWGTSGQETQYF. The CDR3 DNA follows: TGTGCCAGCAGTTACTGGGGCACTAGCGGCCAAGAGACCCAGTACTTC.

This clone was detected a few times. The J gene is TRBJ2-5, the V gene TRBV2, with 8 bases that match TRBD2. In germline, CDR1 is SNHLY, CDR2 FYNNEI. Trimming at V came to 4 bases and at J to 3 bases, leaving 7 bases not matched to a gene. CDR3 length equals 15 residues. The CDR3 loop reads CASSAGGRGEETQYF. The CDR3 DNA follows: TGTGCCAGCAGTGCGGGAGGGCGGGGGGAAGAGACCCAGTACTTC.

This clone has just one count. V is TRBV10-3 and J is TRBJ1-5, with 7 nucleotides matching TRBD1. Trimming cost V 3 bases and J 3 bases; bases outside gene matches: 2. In germline, CDR1 is ENHRY, CDR2 SYGVKD. This CDR3 is built from 14 residues. The CDR3 nucleotides are TGTGCCATCAGTGACGGGACAGCCAATCAGCCCCAGCATTTT. It translates to CAISDGTANQPQHF.

The chain carries TRBV10-3 and TRBJ2-1, with TRBD2 matching over 7 bases. V shed 6 bases and J 8 bases; nucleotides not matched to a gene: 13. The germline V gene has CDR1 ENHRY and CDR2 SYGVKD. The CDR3 contains 15 residues. Written as DNA, the CDR3 is TGTGCCATCAGAGGGAGGGACTCCGAATTCGATGAGCAGTTCTTC. Its translation is CAIRGRDSEFDEQFF.

The count of this clone is one. Here the CDR3 reads CASSLGTEQGGGEQFF. The CDR3 DNA reads as TGTGCCAGCAGCTTGGGAACAGAGCAGGGAGGGGGTGAGCAGTTCTTC. The genes are TRBV5-4 and TRBJ2-1; D might be TRBD2 (7 bases). This CDR3 has 16 residues. V was shortened by 0 bases and J by 9 bases, with 19 bases between the two germline ends. Germline CDR1 reads SGHNT; CDR2 reads YYREEE (reference sequence).

The chain combines TRBV7-9 with TRBJ2-3, with TRBD2 as a possible D gene (6 bases). This CDR3 spans 14 amino acids. Trimming took off 5 bases at V and 4 bases at J, with 13 bases between the two ends. Per germline, CDR1 SEHNR and CDR2 FQNEAQ (reference sequence). The CDR3 sequence is CASSRRLDADTQYF. CDR3 nucleotide sequence: TGTGCCAGCAGCCGGCGACTAGACGCAGATACGCAGTATTTT.

This clone was seen a single time. V gene TRBV7-2 combines with J gene TRBJ1-2; the D gene is possibly TRBD1 (5 bases). The V end lost 3 bases, the J end lost 4 bases, and 12 bases lay between the germline ends. This CDR3 comprises 14 residues. CDR1 and CDR2 from the germline V gene are SGHTA and FQGNSA. DNA for the CDR3: TGTGCCAGCAGCTTTTTGGACACCTCCTATGGCTACACCTTC. As protein: CASSFLDTSYGYTF.

The chain recombines TRBV6-5 with TRBJ2-1, with 7 bases that match TRBD1. This CDR3 region has 15 residues. From germline, CDR1 is MNHEY and CDR2 SVGAGI. With 5 bases clipped from V and 5 bases from J, the junction kept 9 bases outside the gene matches. CDR3 in amino acids: CASSPDRAGNNEQFF. The CDR3 coding sequence is TGTGCCAGCAGTCCCGACAGGGCAGGGAACAATGAGCAGTTCTTC.

The rearrangement links TRBV19 to TRBJ2-5; D is possibly TRBD2 (7 bases). There are 16 residues in the CDR3. The V gene's germline CDR1 is LNHDA and CDR2 SQIVND (reference sequence). V shed 1 base and J shed 3 bases, with 15 bases lying between them. The chain's CDR3 is CASSIAWGGAEETQYF. The CDR3 bases are TGTGCCAGTAGTATAGCGTGGGGGGGCGCGGAAGAGACCCAGTACTTC.

The rearrangement joins TRBV4-3 to TRBJ2-6, with TRBD1 matching 8 bases. Germline V CDR1 and CDR2: LGHNA, YSLEER. The junction had 7 bases not matched to a gene; V was cut back by 0 bases and J by 0 bases. CDR3 length equals 19 residues. CDR3 nucleotide sequence: TGCGCCAGCAGCCAAGACCGACAGGGGCCTAGCTCTGGGGCCAACGTCCTGACTTTC. Translating gives CASSQDRQGPSSGANVLTF.